A single sample gave rise to the 14 T cell receptor beta chains below, sequenced in a study of CD8 T cells in Susac syndrome (dated by TCRdb to the late 2010s). Library prep was done by the immunoSEQ multiplex PCR assay. RNA was extracted using the RNeasy kit, and roughly 0.5 to 1 microgram was reverse transcribed with random hexamers. Starting from the raw public reads, TCRdb applied fastp trimming at Q25, assembled clones with MiXCR and retained in-frame beta chains. Each entry is one CDR3 protein sequence, shown with its most common DNA and genes. The sample table lists approximately 160,000 distinct CDR3 sequences, roughly nine tenths of them with a count of one. Around 0.08% of the sample goes to the ten largest clones. Sample: CD4+ T cells from PBMCs. Receptor source: a human donor in good health.

This clonotype was seen just once. J is TRBJ2-5 and V is TRBV19; 9 bases agree with TRBD1. CDR3 length equals 16 residues. The V segment lost 1 base and the J segment 0 bases; nucleotides outside the gene matches: 3. CDR1 LNHDA and CDR2 SQIVND come from the germline V gene (reference sequence). The CDR3 bases are TGTGCCAGTAGTATAGGGGACAGGGCTTACCAAGAGACCCAGTACTTC. Protein product: CASSIGDRAYQETQYF. Complete variable domain (other parts from reference TRBV19 and TRBJ2-5): DGGITQSPKYLFRKEGQNVTLSCEQNLNHDAMYWYRQDPGQGLRLIYYSQIVNDFQKGDIAEGYSVSREKKESFPLTVTSAQKNPTAFYLCASSIGDRAYQETQYFGPGTRLLVL.

Only one count was recorded for this clonotype. CDR3 in DNA: TGCAGTGCTCGTGGGGTATCTGGAAACACCATATATTTT. It specifies CSARGVSGNTIYF. J is TRBJ1-3 and V is TRBV20-1, with D hard to call. Germline CDR1 and CDR2: DFQATT and SNEGSKA (reference sequence). The CDR3 has 13 amino acids. V shed 5 bases and J shed 1 base, with 9 bases lying between them.

The CDR3 coding sequence is TGTGCCAGCAGGGGGCTCGGGGGGCGCCCAGATACGCAGTATTTT. Translating gives CASRGLGGRPDTQYF. The rearrangement joins TRBV6-1 to TRBJ2-3; TRBD2 is a possible D gene (7 bases). This CDR3 is 15 amino acids long. From germline, CDR1 is MNHNS and CDR2 SASEGT. Trimming took off 6 bases at V and 4 bases at J, with 17 bases between the two ends.

As for this clonotype: An end of the junction does not agree with germline; a read error may underlie this. The J gene is TRBJ2-2, the V gene TRBV5-1; D possibly corresponds to TRBD2 (6 bases). CDR3 length: 14 residues. From germline, CDR1 is SGHRS and CDR2 YFSETQ. The CDR3 coding sequence is TGCGCCAGCAGTTTGGAGGGAGGCACCGGGGAGCTGTTTTTT. It is translated as CASSLEGGTGELFF.

The genes are TRBV28 and TRBJ1-4; D possibly corresponds to TRBD1 (6 bases). Germline V gives CDR1 MDHEN, CDR2 SYDVKM. This CDR3 has 13 residues. The ends were cut back, 6 bases at V and 10 bases at J, with 15 bases in the middle. This CDR3 reads CASSPPGQGKLFF. In DNA form, the CDR3 reads TGTGCCAGCAGCCCACCGGGACAAGGAAAACTGTTTTTT.

The chain employs TRBV7-2 and TRBJ2-1; 13 bases agree with TRBD2. This CDR3 is 17 amino acids long. The V and J ends lost 2 bases and 7 bases, in that order; junction bases with no gene match: 8. Germline CDR1 SGHTA, CDR2 FQGNSA. The DNA of the CDR3 is TGTGCCAGCAGCTTAACCGGGACTAGCGGGAATCCGAATGAGCAGTTCTTC. This translates into CASSLTGTSGNPNEQFF. The full variable domain, with the rest looked up from reference TRBV7-2 and TRBJ2-1, is GAGVSQSPSNKVTEKGKDVELRCDPISGHTALYWYRQSLGQGLEFLIYFQGNSAPDKSGLPSDRFSAERTGGSVSTLTIQRTQQEDSAVYLCASSLTGTSGNPNEQFFGPGTRLTVL.

The chain couples TRBV2 to TRBJ1-2; D is unclear. Looked up from germline, CDR1 is SNHLY and CDR2 is FYNNEI. The CDR3 loop spans 13 amino acids. V was trimmed by 3 bases and J by 8 bases, leaving 13 bases between them. The CDR3 DNA follows: TGTGCCAGCAGTGATCTTTGGGGAGGCGGCTACACCTTC. Translation gives CASSDLWGGGYTF.

This clonotype was recorded a few times. This sequence joins TRBV29-1 and TRBJ2-7; D not certain. Trimming pared 7 bases from V and 2 bases from J, leaving 15 bases between. The germline V gene encodes CDR1 SQVTM and CDR2 ANQGSEA. CDR3 size: 13 residues. CDR3 sequence: CSAERTIPYEQYF. The CDR3 bases are TGCAGCGCCGAAAGGACGATCCCCTACGAGCAGTACTTC.

The chain combines TRBV30 with TRBJ2-5; D is unresolved. CDR3 length: 11 residues. Per germline, CDR1 GTSNPN and CDR2 SVGIG (reference sequence). V was clipped by 4 bases and J by 5 bases, with 8 bases between them. For the CDR3, the DNA is TGTGCCTGGACTGAGAGGGAGACCCAGTACTTC. Translating gives CAWTERETQYF.

The rearrangement uses TRBV12-3 or TRBV12-4 and TRBJ1-3; D remains unclear. The CDR3 spans 16 residues. Trimming shortened V by 2 bases and J by 0 bases, and 11 bases separated the two germline ends. Here the CDR3 DNA reads TGTGCCAGCAGTTTAAGGGTACGGGGCTCTGGAAACACCATATATTTT. Its protein is CASSLRVRGSGNTIYF.

The chain is built from TRBV5-1 and TRBJ2-7; a weak D match, TRBD2 (6 bases). V was pared by 4 bases and J by 7 bases, with 18 bases between. Germline V gives CDR1 SGHRS, CDR2 YFSETQ. The length of the CDR3 is 14 residues. CDR3 nucleotides: TGCGCCAGCAGCCCGCGGTCGGGGGAAGGTGAGCAGTACTTC. The encoded protein is CASSPRSGEGEQYF.

The chain links TRBV24-1 to TRBJ2-7; D is unresolved. The V and J ends lost 8 bases and 5 bases respectively, with 21 bases between them. Germline V lookup: CDR1 KGHDR, CDR2 SFDVKD. This CDR3 region has 15 residues. CDR3 in amino acids: CATIPKPALGHEQYF. The CDR3 DNA follows: TGTGCCACCATTCCAAAGCCCGCTTTAGGGCACGAGCAGTACTTC.

This chain connects TRBV7-2 to TRBJ1-1; D possibly corresponds to TRBD1 (5 bases). The ends were cut back, 7 bases at V and 1 base at J, with 10 bases in the middle. The CDR3 runs to 13 residues. Germline V CDR1 and CDR2: SGHTA, FQGNSA. The CDR3 loop reads CASTWGGNTEAFF. The DNA for the CDR3 is TGTGCCAGCACCTGGGGGGGGAACACTGAAGCTTTCTTT.

The sample holds one count of this clonotype. The rearrangement uses TRBV6-5 and TRBJ2-7; 9 bases line up with TRBD1. This CDR3 comprises 15 residues. The V gene's germline CDR1 is MNHEY and CDR2 SVGAGI. V lost 6 bases, J lost 4 bases, and 10 bases stayed unmatched. The CDR3 bases are TGTGCCAGCAGCCCATGGACAGGGGCATCGTACGAGCAGTACTTC. This encodes CASSPWTGASYEQYF.